Described below is a single T cell receptor (beta chain) sequence and its context. Its antigen remains unknown. This specimen belongs to a study of post-analysis software for immune sequencing data. The wider study: Some patients lacked subtype; others had relapsing-remitting, secondary progressive or progressive-relapsing disease. General study results and limits: Patients showed TRBV5-6, TRBV5-1 and TRBV20-1 among about five TRBV segments more frequent than in controls. Multiple sclerosis was associated with a significant reduction in normalized Chao1 diversity relative to controls.

Germline values: CDR1 MNHEY, CDR2 SVGAGI. The CDR3 consists of 15 residues. Trimming cost V 0 bases and J 4 bases, with 12 bases left between them. Unique-molecular-identifier-tagged TCR beta cDNA libraries were used. Input of roughly 0.95 to 11 million T cells yielded 450,000 to 550,000 cDNA molecules. MiXCR, run by TCRdb on the PCR reads, gives a single entry per CDR3 protein. The table includes 380,000 or so distinct CDR3 sequences, roughly 36% detected once. The source material was blood. The gene calls are TRBV6-5 and TRBJ1-1; D is ambiguous. This receptor was obtained from a girl between 5 and 17 years old with multiple sclerosis. The DNA of the CDR3 is TGTGCCAGCAGTTACTCATGGGCCGGAGGCACTGAAGCTTTCTTT. It specifies CASSYSWAGGTEAFF.